Each of the 11 T cell receptor beta chains below was sequenced from the same sample in a study of CD8 T cells in Susac syndrome. Random hexamers primed reverse transcription of about 0.45 to 1 ug RNA. TCRdb ran MiXCR on the immunoSEQ multiplex PCR reads and lists one entry per CDR3 protein. Here the sample spans 55,000 to 85,000 distinct CDR3 sequences, roughly 95% being singletons. Sequencing input: CD4+ T cells from PBMCs. The receptors originated from a human donor with multiple sclerosis.

A single count supports this clonotype. The V call is TRBV5-1, the J call TRBJ1-2; 8 nucleotides match TRBD1. The CDR3 loop spans 14 amino acids. Germline CDR1 SGHRS, CDR2 YFSETQ. V dropped 4 bases and J dropped 5; count of bases not matched to a gene: 7. Written as DNA, the CDR3 is TGCGCCAGCAGCAACCAGGGGGCGTGGTATGGCTACACCTTC. Protein: CASSNQGAWYGYTF. Variable domain in full (rest from reference TRBV5-1 and TRBJ1-2): KAGVTQTPRYLIKTRGQQVTLSCSPISGHRSVSWYQQTPGQGLQFLFEYFSETQRNKGNFPGRFSGRQFSNSRSEMNVSTLELGDSALYLCASSNQGAWYGYTFGSGTRLTVV.

The CDR3 sequence: CASSQRSPGPSGAPLHF. DNA of the CDR3: TGTGCCAGCAGCCAAAGATCTCCAGGCCCCTCTGGGGCACCCCTCCACTTT. This sequence joins TRBV4-2 and TRBJ1-6; D is ambiguous. Between the trimmed V and J ends, which lost 2 bases and 11 bases, there was a span of 22 bases. In germline, CDR1 is LGHNA, CDR2 YNFKEQ. The CDR3 sequence is 17 residues long.

This chain links TRBV6-5 with TRBJ1-2; D perhaps matches TRBD1 (5 bases). Between the trimmed V and J ends, which lost 4 bases and 3 bases, there was a span of 9 bases. The CDR3 length is 13 residues. The germline V gene has CDR1 MNHEY and CDR2 SVGAGI. This chain's CDR3 is CASSSSGHYGYTF. Here the CDR3 DNA reads TGTGCCAGCAGTTCCTCGGGGCACTATGGCTACACCTTC.

In regard to this clonotype: The germline gene is not matched at one end of the junction; a read error may be the cause. V gene TRBV20-1 combines with J gene TRBJ2-1; the D call may be TRBD1 or TRBD2 (5 bases each). Germline-derived CDR1 and CDR2 are DFQATT and SNEGSKA (reference sequence). The length of the CDR3 is 11 residues. Here the CDR3 DNA reads TGCAGTGCGACCCGACAGTCCTCGCGGGTCTTC. Translated: CSATRQSSRVF.

The CDR3 DNA sequence: TGCAGCGTCCGAACAACAGGCACAGATACGCAGTATTTT. Translated: CSVRTTGTDTQYF. V is TRBV29-1 and J is TRBJ2-3, with D uncertain. V was clipped by 6 bases and J by 1 base, with 11 bases between them. Germline CDR1 is SQVTM and CDR2 is ANQGSEA. This CDR3 comprises 13 residues.

The chain carries TRBV7-8 and TRBJ2-2, with unresolved D. The CDR3 is 16 residues long. V was pared by 1 base and J by 3 bases, with 12 bases between. The germline V gene has CDR1 SGHVS and CDR2 FQNEAQ. The CDR3 nucleotides read TGTGCCAGCAGCTTAGAGGTCACAGTGCACACCGGGGAGCTGTTTTTT. The encoded protein is CASSLEVTVHTGELFF.

The genes are TRBV7-9 and TRBJ2-1, with unresolved D. Trimming shortened V by 9 bases and J by 0 bases, and 12 bases separated the two germline ends. The CDR3 is made up of 14 amino acids. Germline V gives CDR1 SEHNR, CDR2 FQNEAQ (reference sequence). The CDR3 coding sequence is TGTGCCAGTACAGAACAAAGCTCCTACAATGAGCAGTTCTTC. It yields the protein CASTEQSSYNEQFF.

V usage is TRBV2 and J usage is TRBJ2-5; TRBD2 aligns across 13 bases. The length of the CDR3 is 16 residues. CDR1 and CDR2 (germline): SNHLY, FYNNEI. V gave up 8 bases and J gave up 3 bases; unmatched junction bases: 9. The CDR3 coding sequence is TGTGCCAGCGAACCACCGGGACTAGCGGGGAAAGAGACCCAGTACTTC. Translated: CASEPPGLAGKETQYF.

The chain recombines TRBV29-1 with TRBJ1-2, with TRBD1 identical over 7 bases. The germline V gene encodes CDR1 SQVTM and CDR2 ANQGSEA. Trimming at V came to 3 bases and at J to 8 bases, leaving 9 bases not matched to a gene. The CDR3 totals 13 residues. CDR3 nucleotides: TGCAGCGTTGAGGTTGGACAGGCGATGGGCTACACCTTC. The encoded protein is CSVEVGQAMGYTF.

The chain joins TRBV14 to TRBJ2-5; D gene ambiguous. CDR3 length: 14 residues. V lost 1 base to trimming and J lost 1 base, with 7 bases between them. Looked up from germline, CDR1 is SGHDN and CDR2 is FVKESK. CDR3 protein: CASSQVATQETQYF. CDR3 bases: TGTGCCAGCAGCCAAGTGGCAACCCAAGAGACCCAGTACTTC.

The chain recombines TRBV30 with TRBJ1-2; no firm D call. Germline V gives CDR1 GTSNPN, CDR2 SVGIG (reference sequence). Trimming removed 0 bases from V and 7 bases from J, with 6 bases in between. The CDR3 extends over 11 amino acids. The DNA for the CDR3 is TGTGCCTGGAGTGTAGACTCTGGCTACACCTTC. Translation: CAWSVDSGYTF. Using reference TRBV30 and TRBJ1-2 for the parts outside the CDR3, the full variable domain is SQTIHQWPATLVQPVGSPLSLECTVEGTSNPNLYWYRQAAGRGLQLLFYSVGIGQISSEVPQNLSASRPQDRQFILSSKKLLLSDSGFYLCAWSVDSGYTFGSGTRLTVV.